This passage covers 2 T cell receptor beta chains from one sample sequenced in a study of T-cell reconstitution after alpha-beta-depleted transplantation in children. Unique molecular identifiers tagged the TCRbeta library. TCRdb reanalysed the PCR reads using MiXCR and keeps one entry per CDR3 protein. The data hold 200,000 to 250,000 distinct CDR3 sequences, with roughly 7% observed a single time. The material sequenced was PBMCs, taken before TCRalphabeta/CD19-depleted stem cell transplant. The source of these receptors is a boy younger than 10 with acute lymphoblastic leukemia, due to receive a stem cell transplant.

This clonotype was counted between two and nine times. The CDR3 loop is CASSLGSNIQYF. CDR3 nucleotide sequence: TGTGCCAGCAGCTTAGGGTCGAACATTCAGTACTTC. The rearrangement uses TRBV7-2 and TRBJ2-4, with unresolved D. V lost 1 base and J lost 7, with 5 bases in between. Germline V CDR1 and CDR2: SGHTA, FQGNSA. This CDR3 spans 12 amino acids.

V is TRBV10-2 and J is TRBJ2-5; perhaps TRBD2 as D (5 bases). With 9 bases removed from V and 9 bases from J, the gap between germline ends came to 17 bases. The CDR3 is 12 residues long. Germline CDR1 and CDR2: WSHSY and SAAADI. For the CDR3, the DNA is TGCGCCAGTGCCCCGGGCGCCGGGGCCCAGTACTTC. It encodes CASAPGAGAQYF.